The rows below give T cell receptor beta chains drawn from one sample of a study of cytomegalovirus exposure and HLA in healthy donors. Sequencing was performed with immunoSEQ multiplex PCR; in TCRdb, only in-frame clones are kept and a portion is missing. The sample contains some 140,000 clones, roughly 83% of which appear only once. The sequenced material came from PBMCs. These receptors all come from a man aged 25-45 years in good health and CMV-seropositive. CDR3s leave out the opening cysteine and the closing phenylalanine or tryptophan. For some rows the clone size is stated as once, few or many, or as a class when expanded; others skip it.

v_gene	abundance	j_gene	CDR3aa
TRBV7-2	-	TRBJ2-1	ASSFGGRGSYNEQF
TRBV4-1	-	TRBJ2-1	ASSPQGLADNEQF
TRBV19	-	TRBJ1-5	ASSIGIGNQPQH
TRBV10-3	few	TRBJ1-1	AISESRDWNTEAF
TRBV6-1	-	TRBJ2-1	ASSGTGGFNEQF
TRBV15	-	TRBJ2-7	ATSRLGTGFYYEQY
TRBV7-2	-	TRBJ2-7	ASSNTYEQY
TRBV5-1	-	TRBJ2-1	ASKEDGSSYNEQF
TRBV6-6	-	TRBJ2-1	ASSYPQEAGEQF
TRBV10-1	-	TRBJ2-1	ASSDEGPIFNEQF